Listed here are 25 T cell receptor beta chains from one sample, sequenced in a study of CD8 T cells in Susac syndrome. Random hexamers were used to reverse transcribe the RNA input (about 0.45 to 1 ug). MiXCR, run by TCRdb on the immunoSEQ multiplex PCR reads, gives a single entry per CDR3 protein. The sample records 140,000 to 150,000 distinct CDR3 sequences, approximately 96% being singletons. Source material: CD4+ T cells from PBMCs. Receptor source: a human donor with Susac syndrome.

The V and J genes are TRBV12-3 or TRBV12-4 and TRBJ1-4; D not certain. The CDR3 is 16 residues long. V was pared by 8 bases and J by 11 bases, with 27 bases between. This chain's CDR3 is CASVRGSGEVSRKLFF. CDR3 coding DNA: TGTGCCAGCGTCCGCGGTTCGGGTGAGGTATCGCGGAAACTGTTTTTT.

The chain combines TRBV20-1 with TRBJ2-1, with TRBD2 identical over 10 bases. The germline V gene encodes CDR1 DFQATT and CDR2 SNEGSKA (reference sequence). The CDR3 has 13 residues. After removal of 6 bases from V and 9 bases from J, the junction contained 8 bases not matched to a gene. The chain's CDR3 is CSAGSGRFIEQFF. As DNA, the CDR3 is TGCAGTGCGGGTAGCGGGAGGTTCATTGAGCAGTTCTTC.

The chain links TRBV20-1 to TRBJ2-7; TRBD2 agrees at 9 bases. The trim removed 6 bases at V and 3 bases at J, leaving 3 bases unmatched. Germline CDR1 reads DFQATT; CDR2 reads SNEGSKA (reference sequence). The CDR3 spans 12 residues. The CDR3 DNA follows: TGCAGTGCCATGACTAGCGGCTACGAGCAGTACTTC. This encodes CSAMTSGYEQYF.

Here the CDR3 DNA reads TGTGCCAGCAGCCAAGATGGGACCCAGTACTTC. This sequence encodes CASSQDGTQYF. This rearrangement joins TRBV4-2 to TRBJ2-5, with D uncertain. Germline CDR1 is LGHNA and CDR2 is YNFKEQ. The CDR3 consists of 11 residues. Trimming pared 0 bases from V and 7 bases from J, leaving 3 bases between.

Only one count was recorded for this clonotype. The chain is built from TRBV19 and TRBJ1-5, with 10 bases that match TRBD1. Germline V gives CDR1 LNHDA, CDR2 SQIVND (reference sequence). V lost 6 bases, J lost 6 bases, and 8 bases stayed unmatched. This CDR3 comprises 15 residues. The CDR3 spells CASSPGQGKGQPQHF. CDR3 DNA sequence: TGTGCCAGTAGCCCGGGACAGGGGAAAGGTCAGCCCCAGCATTTT.

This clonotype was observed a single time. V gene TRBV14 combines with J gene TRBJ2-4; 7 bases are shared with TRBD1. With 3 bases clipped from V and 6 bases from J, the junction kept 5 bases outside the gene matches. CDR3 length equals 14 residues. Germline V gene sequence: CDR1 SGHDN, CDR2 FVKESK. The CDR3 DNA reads TGTGCCAGCAGCCAGGGGACAGTTCCAAACATTCAGTACTTC. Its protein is CASSQGTVPNIQYF.

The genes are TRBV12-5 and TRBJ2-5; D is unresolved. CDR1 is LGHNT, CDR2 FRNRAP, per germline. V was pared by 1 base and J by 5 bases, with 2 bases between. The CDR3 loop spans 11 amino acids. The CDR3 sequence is CASGLGETQYF. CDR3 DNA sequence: TGTGCTAGTGGTTTGGGGGAGACCCAGTACTTC.

CDR3 DNA: TGCAGCGGCGGGGGAGAGACCCAGTACTTC. Its protein is CSGGGETQYF. The rearrangement joins TRBV29-1 to TRBJ2-5, with 7 bases matching TRBD2. CDR3 size: 10 residues. The V segment lost 7 bases and the J segment 4 bases; nucleotides outside the gene matches: 0. Germline V gene sequence: CDR1 SQVTM, CDR2 ANQGSEA.

Here the CDR3 reads CSARVPLAAYEQYF. CDR3 DNA sequence: TGCAGTGCTAGGGTCCCCCTAGCGGCCTACGAGCAGTACTTC. The chain carries TRBV20-1 and TRBJ2-7; 7 bases fit TRBD2. The V and J ends lost 3 bases and 2 bases, in that order; junction bases with no gene match: 7. In germline, CDR1 is DFQATT, CDR2 SNEGSKA (reference sequence). This CDR3 contains 14 residues.

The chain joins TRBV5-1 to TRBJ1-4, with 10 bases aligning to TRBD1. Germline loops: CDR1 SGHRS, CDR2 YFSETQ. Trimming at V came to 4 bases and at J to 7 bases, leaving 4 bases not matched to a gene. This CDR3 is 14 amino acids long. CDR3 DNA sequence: TGCGCCAGCAGCCCTGGGACAGGGGTTGAAAAACTGTTTTTT. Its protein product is CASSPGTGVEKLFF. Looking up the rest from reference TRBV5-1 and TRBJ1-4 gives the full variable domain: KAGVTQTPRYLIKTRGQQVTLSCSPISGHRSVSWYQQTPGQGLQFLFEYFSETQRNKGNFPGRFSGRQFSNSRSEMNVSTLELGDSALYLCASSPGTGVEKLFFGSGTQLSVL.

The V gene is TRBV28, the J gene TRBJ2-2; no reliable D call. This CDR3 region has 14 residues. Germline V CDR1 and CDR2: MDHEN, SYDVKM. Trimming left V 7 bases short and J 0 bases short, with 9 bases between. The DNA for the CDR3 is TGTGCCAGCAAGACTCCTACGAACACCGGGGAGCTGTTTTTT. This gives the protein CASKTPTNTGELFF.

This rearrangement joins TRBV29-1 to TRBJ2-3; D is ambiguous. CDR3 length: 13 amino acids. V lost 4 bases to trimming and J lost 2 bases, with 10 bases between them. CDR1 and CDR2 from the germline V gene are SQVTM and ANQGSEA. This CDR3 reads CSVGVGPTDTQYF. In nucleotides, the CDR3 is TGCAGCGTTGGTGTGGGTCCCACAGATACGCAGTATTTT.

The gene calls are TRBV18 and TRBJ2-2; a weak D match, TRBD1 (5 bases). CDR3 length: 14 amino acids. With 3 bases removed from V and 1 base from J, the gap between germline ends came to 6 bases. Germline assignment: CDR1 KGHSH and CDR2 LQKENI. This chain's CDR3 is CASSPDRNTGELFF. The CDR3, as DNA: TGTGCCAGCTCACCCGACAGGAACACCGGGGAGCTGTTTTTT.

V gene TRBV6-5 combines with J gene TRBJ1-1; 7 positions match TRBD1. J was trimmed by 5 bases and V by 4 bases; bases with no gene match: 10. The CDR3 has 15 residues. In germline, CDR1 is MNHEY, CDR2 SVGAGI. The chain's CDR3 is CASSSTTGSLTEAFF. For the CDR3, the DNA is TGTGCCAGCAGTTCTACGACAGGGAGTTTAACTGAAGCTTTCTTT.

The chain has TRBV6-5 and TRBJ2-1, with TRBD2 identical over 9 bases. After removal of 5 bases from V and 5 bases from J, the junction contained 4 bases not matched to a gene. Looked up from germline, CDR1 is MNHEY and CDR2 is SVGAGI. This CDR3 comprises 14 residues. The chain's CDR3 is CASSRGTSNNEQFF. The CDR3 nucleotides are TGTGCCAGCAGTCGCGGGACTAGCAACAATGAGCAGTTCTTC.

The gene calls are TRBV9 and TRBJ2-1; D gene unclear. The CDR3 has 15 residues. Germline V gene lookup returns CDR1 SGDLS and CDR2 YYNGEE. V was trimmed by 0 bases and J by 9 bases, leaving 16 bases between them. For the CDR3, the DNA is TGTGCCAGCAGCGTAGCCGCGGTAGAAACTGGTGAGCAGTTCTTC. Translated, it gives CASSVAAVETGEQFF.

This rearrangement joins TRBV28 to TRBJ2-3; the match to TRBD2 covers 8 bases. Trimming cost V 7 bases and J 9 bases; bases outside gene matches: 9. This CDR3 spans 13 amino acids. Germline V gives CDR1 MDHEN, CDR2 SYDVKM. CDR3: CASTQAGGGTQYF. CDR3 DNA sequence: TGTGCCAGCACTCAGGCGGGAGGCGGGACGCAGTATTTT.

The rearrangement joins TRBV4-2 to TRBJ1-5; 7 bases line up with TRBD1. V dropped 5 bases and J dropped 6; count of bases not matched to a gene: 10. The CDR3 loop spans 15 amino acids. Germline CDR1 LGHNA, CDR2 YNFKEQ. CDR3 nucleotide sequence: TGTGCCAGCAGCGTTAAAGGGGGCGCGGGTCAGCCCCAGCATTTT. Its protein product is CASSVKGGAGQPQHF.

CDR3 sequence reads: CASKTASGSWDEQFF. In DNA form, the CDR3 reads TGTGCCAGTAAGACGGCTAGCGGGAGTTGGGACGAGCAGTTCTTC. This sequence joins TRBV19 and TRBJ2-1, with 10 bases lining up with TRBD2. The J segment lost 10 bases and the V segment lost 7 bases, leaving 13 bases of the junction unmatched. CDR1 LNHDA and CDR2 SQIVND come from the germline V gene (reference sequence). CDR3 size: 15 residues.

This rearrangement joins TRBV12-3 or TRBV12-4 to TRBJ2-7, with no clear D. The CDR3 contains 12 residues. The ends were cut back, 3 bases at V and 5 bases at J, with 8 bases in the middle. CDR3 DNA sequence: TGTGCCAGCAGTTTCTGGGGAAACGAGCAGTACTTC. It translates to CASSFWGNEQYF.

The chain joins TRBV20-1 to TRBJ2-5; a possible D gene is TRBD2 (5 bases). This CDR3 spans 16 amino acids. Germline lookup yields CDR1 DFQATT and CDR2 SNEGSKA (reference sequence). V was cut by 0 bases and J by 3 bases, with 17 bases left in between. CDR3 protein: CSARDSSGAEKETQYF. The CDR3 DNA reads TGCAGTGCTAGAGATAGCTCCGGAGCGGAGAAAGAGACCCAGTACTTC.

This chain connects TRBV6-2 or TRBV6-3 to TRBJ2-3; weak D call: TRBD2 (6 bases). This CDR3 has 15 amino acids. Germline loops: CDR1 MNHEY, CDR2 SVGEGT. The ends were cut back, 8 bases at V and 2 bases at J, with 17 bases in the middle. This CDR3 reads CASRKGLGITDTQYF. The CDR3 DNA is TGTGCCAGCCGAAAGGGACTTGGGATCACAGATACGCAGTATTTT.

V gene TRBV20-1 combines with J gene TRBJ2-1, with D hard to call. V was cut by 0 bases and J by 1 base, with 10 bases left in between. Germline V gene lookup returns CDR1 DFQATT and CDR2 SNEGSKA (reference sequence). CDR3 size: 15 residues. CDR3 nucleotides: TGCAGTGCTAGAGAAGAGAACCAGTCCTACAATGAGCAGTTCTTC. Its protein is CSAREENQSYNEQFF.

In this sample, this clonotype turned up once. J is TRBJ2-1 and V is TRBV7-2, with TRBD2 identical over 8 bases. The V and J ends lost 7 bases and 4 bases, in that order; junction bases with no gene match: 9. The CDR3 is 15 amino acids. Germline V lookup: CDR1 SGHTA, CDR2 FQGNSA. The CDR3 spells CASKFLAGGYNEQFF. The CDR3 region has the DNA TGTGCCAGCAAGTTCTTGGCGGGGGGATACAATGAGCAGTTCTTC.

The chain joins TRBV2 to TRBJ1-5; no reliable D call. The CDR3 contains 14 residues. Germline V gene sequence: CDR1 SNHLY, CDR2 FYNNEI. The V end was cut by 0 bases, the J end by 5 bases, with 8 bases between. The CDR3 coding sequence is TGTGCCAGCAGTGAAGCCCTCACTTATCAGCCCCAGCATTTT. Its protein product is CASSEALTYQPQHF.